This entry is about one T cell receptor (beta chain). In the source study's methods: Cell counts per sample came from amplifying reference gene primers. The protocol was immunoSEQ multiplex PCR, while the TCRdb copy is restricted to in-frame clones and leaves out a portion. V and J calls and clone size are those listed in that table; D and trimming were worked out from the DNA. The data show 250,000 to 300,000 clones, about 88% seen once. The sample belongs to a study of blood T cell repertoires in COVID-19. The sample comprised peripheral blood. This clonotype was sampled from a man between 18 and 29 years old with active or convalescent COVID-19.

The CDR3 coding sequence is TGTGCCAGCAGCTCCCTTGGCAGGTCAGAGACCCAGTACTTC. As protein: CASSSLGRSETQYF. The rearrangement joins TRBV11-3 to TRBJ2-5, with D hard to call. This CDR3 spans 14 amino acids. Germline loops: CDR1 SGHNT, CDR2 YENEEA. V lost 4 bases and J lost 4, with 13 bases in between.